Shown below are 11 T cell receptor beta chains from a single sample sequenced in a study of graft-versus-host responses after intestinal transplantation. Tissue from the graft was processed to free its intraepithelial and lamina propria lymphocytes. Profiled with immunoSEQ multiplex PCR; TCRdb holds only in-frame clones, not every one. The sample has around 17,000 clones, roughly 80% seen once. The source material was ileum tissue, sampled just over 100 days after intestinal transplant. The receptors here all came from a human patient who received an intestinal transplant, so some T cells may come from the graft donor.

This sequence joins TRBV19 and TRBJ1-5; the D gene is possibly TRBD1 (5 bases). V dropped 8 bases and J dropped 3 bases, with 14 bases sitting between them. The CDR3 totals 14 residues. Looked up from germline, CDR1 is LNHDA and CDR2 is SQIVND (reference sequence). CDR3 bases: TGTGCCAGTGAGTGGGGGACGAACAATCAGCCCCAGCATTTT. It translates to CASEWGTNNQPQHF.

This clone was recorded only once. The CDR3 bases are TGTGCCAGCAACCCTACCCCCGCGAACTATGGCTACACCTTC. This translates into CASNPTPANYGYTF. The gene calls are TRBV7-9 and TRBJ1-2, with D uncertain. V lost 7 bases, J lost 2 bases, and 14 bases lay in between. CDR1 and CDR2 from the germline V gene are SEHNR and FQNEAQ (reference sequence). This CDR3 region has 14 residues.

The genes are TRBV27 and TRBJ1-4, with D maybe TRBD1 (5 bases). This CDR3 is 14 amino acids long. Per germline, CDR1 MNHEY and CDR2 SMNVEV (reference sequence). V was pared by 4 bases and J by 7 bases, with 13 bases between. CDR3 protein: CASSSQTTGEKLFF. The CDR3 DNA sequence: TGTGCCAGCAGTTCCCAAACTACAGGTGAAAAACTGTTTTTT.

The genes are TRBV6-5 and TRBJ2-7; D is unclear. The germline V gene encodes CDR1 MNHEY and CDR2 SVGAGI. CDR3 size: 11 residues. Trimming left V 8 bases short and J 4 bases short, with 9 bases between. Here the CDR3 reads CASGVNYEQYF. As DNA, the CDR3 is TGTGCCAGCGGGGTGAATTACGAGCAGTACTTC.

V and J are TRBV5-5 and TRBJ1-5; D is uncertain. The CDR3 is 18 residues long. Germline V gene sequence: CDR1 SGHKS, CDR2 YYEKEE (reference sequence). The ends were cut back, 0 bases at V and 0 bases at J, with 16 bases in the middle. The CDR3 sequence is CASSLGGRLGYSNQPQHF. The CDR3 region has the DNA TGTGCCAGCAGCTTGGGAGGGCGGTTGGGTTATAGCAATCAGCCCCAGCATTTT. The complete variable domain, with remaining parts taken from reference TRBV5-5 and TRBJ1-5, reads DAGVTQSPTHLIKTRGQQVTLRCSPISGHKSVSWYQQVLGQGPQFIFQYYEKEERGRGNFPDRFSARQFPNYSSELNVNALLLGDSALYLCASSLGGRLGYSNQPQHFGDGTRLSIL.

The J gene is TRBJ2-3, the V gene TRBV6-6; D remains ambiguous. The CDR3 extends over 14 amino acids. Trimming removed 3 bases at V and 2 bases at J, with 9 bases between. CDR1 is MNHNY, CDR2 SVGAGI, per germline (reference sequence). CDR3: CASSYAHPTDTQYF. CDR3 bases: TGTGCCAGCAGTTATGCACACCCCACAGATACGCAGTATTTT.

This sequence joins TRBV7-2 and TRBJ1-5; 7 bases line up with TRBD1. Trimming at V came to 0 bases and at J to 11 bases, leaving 7 bases not matched to a gene. This CDR3 is 14 amino acids long. Germline loops: CDR1 SGHTA, CDR2 FQGNSA. The CDR3 nucleotides are TGTGCCAGCAGCTTAGCCCAGGGGGTCTGGGCCCAGCATTTT. Amino acids: CASSLAQGVWAQHF. Filled out from reference TRBV7-2 and TRBJ1-5, the complete variable domain reads GAGVSQSPSNKVTEKGKDVELRCDPISGHTALYWYRQSLGQGLEFLIYFQGNSAPDKSGLPSDRFSAERTGGSVSTLTIQRTQQEDSAVYLCASSLAQGVWAQHFGDGTRLSIL.

The chain links TRBV5-1 to TRBJ1-1; D may be TRBD1 (5 bases). The CDR3 is made up of 14 amino acids. CDR1 SGHRS and CDR2 YFSETQ come from the germline V gene. V was clipped by 4 bases and J by 5 bases, with 15 bases between them. The CDR3 protein is CASSVLPEGTEAFF. As DNA, the CDR3 is TGCGCCAGCAGCGTTCTGCCCGAGGGGACTGAAGCTTTCTTT.

The CDR3 is CASSIGTGGQPQHF. For the CDR3, the DNA is TGTGCCAGTAGTATAGGGACGGGAGGGCAGCCCCAGCATTTT. The gene calls are TRBV19 and TRBJ1-5; D remains unclear. Germline lookup yields CDR1 LNHDA and CDR2 SQIVND (reference sequence). This CDR3 is built from 14 residues. Trimming stripped 1 base from V and 7 bases from J, with 11 bases between.

In its sample, this clone is large (0.1 to 1%). This rearrangement joins TRBV27 to TRBJ1-4; no clear D gene. The CDR3 spans 13 residues. Trimming took off 0 bases at V and 4 bases at J, with 3 bases between the two ends. Germline V gene data show CDR1 as MNHEY and CDR2 as SMNVEV (reference sequence). CDR3 sequence reads: CASSLSFNEKLFF. Here the CDR3 DNA reads TGTGCCAGCAGTTTATCATTTAATGAAAAACTGTTTTTT.

This chain connects TRBV11-2 to TRBJ2-1; 8 bases agree with TRBD1. Germline lookup yields CDR1 SGHAT and CDR2 FQNNGV. After removal of 5 bases from V and 0 bases from J, the junction contained 9 bases not matched to a gene. The CDR3 extends over 17 amino acids. In nucleotides, the CDR3 is TGTGCCAGCAGCCTATCCCCCGGGACAGGCTCCTACAATGAGCAGTTCTTC. It translates to CASSLSPGTGSYNEQFF.